This is a list of T cell receptor beta chains from one sample in a study of blood T cell repertoires in COVID-19. Produced via immunoSEQ multiplex PCR; TCRdb's table is partial and in-frame only. Of 390,000 or so clones in the sample, around 90% are singletons; the top ten hold approximately 3%. Sequencing input: peripheral blood. The origin of the receptors is a woman aged 25 to 39 with COVID-19, enrolled during active disease. CDR3s include the opening cysteine and the closing phenylalanine or tryptophan. D genes are given only for firm matches. Clone size, where shown, is once, few, many, or a class for clones that have expanded.

clone size,J gene,V gene,D gene,CDR3 DNA,CDR3 protein
-,TRBJ1-5,TRBV29-1,-,TGCAGCGTTGGGCAGAACCAAGATCAGCCCCAGCATTTT,CSVGQNQDQPQHF
-,TRBJ1-1,TRBV19,TRBD1,TGTGCCAGTAGTATGCCAGGGGGCTTTAACACTGAAGCTTTCTTT,CASSMPGGFNTEAFF
-,TRBJ1-4,TRBV27,-,TGTGCCAGCAGTTTGATTGGCGGGAATGAAAAACTGTTTTTT,CASSLIGGNEKLFF
-,TRBJ1-5,TRBV11-2,-,TGTGCCAGCAGCTTTCGGGGTCTTGAGCCCCAGCATTTT,CASSFRGLEPQHF
-,TRBJ1-1,TRBV24-1,-,TGTGCCACCACCGGGGGGCTCAACACTGAAGCTTTCTTT,CATTGGLNTEAFF
many,TRBJ2-6,TRBV29-1,-,TGCAGCATAGCCGAGGGAAAGAGCTCTGGGGCCAACGTCCTGACTTTC,CSIAEGKSSGANVLTF
-,TRBJ2-3,TRBV6-1,-,TGTGCCAGCAGTGACCTTCTTACGGGAGAGGTAGATACGCAGTATTTT,CASSDLLTGEVDTQYF
-,TRBJ1-4,TRBV11-2,TRBD1,TGTGCCAGCAGCTTAACAGGGGATCGCGGAAAACTGTTTTTT,CASSLTGDRGKLFF
-,TRBJ2-5,TRBV20-1,-,TGCAGTGCTAGTGACAGCCAAGAGACCCAGTACTTC,CSASDSQETQYF
-,TRBJ1-2,TRBV7-8,TRBD1,TGTGCCAGCAGCTTGCCAGGGGGCGGGTATGGCTACACCTTC,CASSLPGGGYGYTF
-,TRBJ2-1,TRBV9,-,TGTGCCAGCAGCCTAGGTGGGGGCGGTGAGCAGTTCTTC,CASSLGGGGEQFF
-,TRBJ1-4,TRBV4-3,TRBD1,TGCGCCAGCAGCCGGATGGGGACAGCTAATGAAAAACTGTTTTTT,CASSRMGTANEKLFF
-,TRBJ2-1,TRBV10-2,TRBD2,TGCGCCAGCAGTGGTCGCCCTAGCGGGCACTACAATGAGCAGTTCTTC,CASSGRPSGHYNEQFF
-,TRBJ2-3,TRBV9,TRBD2,TGTGCCAGCAGCGTGGGCGGGAGTGCCTATACGCAGTATTTT,CASSVGGSAYTQYF
-,TRBJ1-1,TRBV7-9,-,TGTGCCAGCAGCTCCCCCAGGGGTGAAGCTTTCTTT,CASSSPRGEAFF
few,TRBJ1-2,TRBV19,-,-,CASRRVSGQGFYGYTF
-,TRBJ1-2,TRBV18,TRBD1,TGTGCCAGCTCACCACAAGGACAGGGGGATGGCTACACCTTC,CASSPQGQGDGYTF
-,TRBJ1-5,TRBV6-2/TRBV6-3,-,TGTGCCAGCAGTTACTCCCGTAATCAGCCCCAGCATTTT,CASSYSRNQPQHF
once,TRBJ2-7,TRBV27,-,TGTGCCAGCAGCAGGGCTGGGTACGAGCAGTACTTC,CASSRAGYEQYF
-,TRBJ1-5,TRBV13,-,TGTGCCAGCAGCTTATCGAGGGCCGCGGCCGTTCAGCCCCAGCATTTT,CASSLSRAAAVQPQHF
-,TRBJ1-3,TRBV4-1,-,TGCGCCAGCAGCCAAGTCAGGTCATTCGGAAACACCATATATTTT,CASSQVRSFGNTIYF
-,TRBJ1-1,TRBV19,-,TGTGCCAGTACCATACGGGGGAACACTGAAGCTTTCTTT,CASTIRGNTEAFF
-,TRBJ1-6,TRBV7-2,TRBD1,TGTGCCAGCAGCTTAGAGGGACAGGGCTCACCCCTCCACTTT,CASSLEGQGSPLHF
once,TRBJ2-6,TRBV29-1,-,TGCAGCGTTGAAGTCTATGGAGGTCACTCCGGGGCCAACGTCCTGACTTTC,CSVEVYGGHSGANVLTF
-,TRBJ2-1,TRBV10-3,TRBD2,TGTGCCATCAGTGGGTCCGCGGGAGGTCTCGGCAATGAGCAGTTCTTC,CAISGSAGGLGNEQFF
-,TRBJ2-7,TRBV5-6,TRBD2,TGTGCCAGCAGCTTGGTTTTGCGGGGGGAAACCTACGAGCAGTACTTC,CASSLVLRGETYEQYF
-,TRBJ2-6,TRBV4-3,TRBD1,TGCGCCAGCAGCTATTCCGGGACAGGACGCTCTGGGGCCAACGTCCTGACTTTC,CASSYSGTGRSGANVLTF
-,TRBJ2-1,TRBV10-2,-,TGCGCCAGCAGTCCGTTCTCCTACAATGAGCAGTTCTTC,CASSPFSYNEQFF
-,TRBJ1-5,TRBV7-2,-,TGTGCCAGCAGCTCAAGAGGGCCTTATAGCAATCAGCCCCAGCATTTT,CASSSRGPYSNQPQHF
-,TRBJ1-4,TRBV11-2,-,TGTGCCAGCAGCCTCTACGGGGGGGGATTTAATGAAAAACTGTTTTTT,CASSLYGGGFNEKLFF
-,TRBJ1-3,TRBV6-5,-,TGTGCCAGCAGTCGCCGAGTCTCTGGAAACACCATATATTTT,CASSRRVSGNTIYF
once,TRBJ2-3,TRBV7-7,TRBD2,TGTGCTAGCAGCCCGGGACTAGCGCCGCAGTATTTT,CASSPGLAPQYF
-,TRBJ1-6,TRBV5-1,-,TGCGCCAGCAGCTGGGACAATTTTGGGTCCCTCCACTTT,CASSWDNFGSLHF
-,TRBJ1-1,TRBV11-1,-,TGTGCCAGCAGCTTAGTGCGGGGGCTCGGCACTGAAGCTTTCTTT,CASSLVRGLGTEAFF
-,TRBJ1-5,TRBV15,-,TGTGCCACCAGCCCTCCACCGCCCGAGGGGGTGAGCAATCAGCCCCAGCATTTT,CATSPPPPEGVSNQPQHF
-,TRBJ1-1,TRBV20-1,TRBD1,TGCAGTGCTATTGACAGGGGGCTGACTGAAGCTTTCTTT,CSAIDRGLTEAFF
once,TRBJ2-3,TRBV2,-,TGTGCCAGCAGTGAACTGGTGAACTCGAAATATATGGATACGCAGTATTTT,CASSELVNSKYMDTQYF
-,TRBJ2-1,TRBV18,TRBD2,TGTGCCAGCTCACCCCGCCAACCGGGCCTAGCGGGAGATAATGAGCAGTTCTTC,CASSPRQPGLAGDNEQFF
once,TRBJ2-1,TRBV7-2,-,TGTGCCAGCAGCTCCCTTTGGGGGGGGCCCTACAATGAGCAGTTCTTC,CASSSLWGGPYNEQFF
-,TRBJ1-6,TRBV4-1,-,TGCGCCAGCAACCACAGGGAATCCTATAATTCACCCCTCCACTTT,CASNHRESYNSPLHF